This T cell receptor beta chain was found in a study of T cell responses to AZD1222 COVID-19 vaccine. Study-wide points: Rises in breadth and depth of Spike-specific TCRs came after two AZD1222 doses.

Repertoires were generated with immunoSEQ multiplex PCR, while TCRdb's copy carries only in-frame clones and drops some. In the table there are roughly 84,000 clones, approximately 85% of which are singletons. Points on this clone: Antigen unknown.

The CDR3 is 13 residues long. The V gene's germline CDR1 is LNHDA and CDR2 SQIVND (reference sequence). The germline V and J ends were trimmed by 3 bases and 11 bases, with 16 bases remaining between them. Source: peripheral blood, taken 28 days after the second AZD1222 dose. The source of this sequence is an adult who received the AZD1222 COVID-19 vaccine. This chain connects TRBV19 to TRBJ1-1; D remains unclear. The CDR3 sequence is CASSMEMPFSAFF. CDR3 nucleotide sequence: TGTGCCAGTAGTATGGAGATGCCTTTTTCGGCTTTCTTT.